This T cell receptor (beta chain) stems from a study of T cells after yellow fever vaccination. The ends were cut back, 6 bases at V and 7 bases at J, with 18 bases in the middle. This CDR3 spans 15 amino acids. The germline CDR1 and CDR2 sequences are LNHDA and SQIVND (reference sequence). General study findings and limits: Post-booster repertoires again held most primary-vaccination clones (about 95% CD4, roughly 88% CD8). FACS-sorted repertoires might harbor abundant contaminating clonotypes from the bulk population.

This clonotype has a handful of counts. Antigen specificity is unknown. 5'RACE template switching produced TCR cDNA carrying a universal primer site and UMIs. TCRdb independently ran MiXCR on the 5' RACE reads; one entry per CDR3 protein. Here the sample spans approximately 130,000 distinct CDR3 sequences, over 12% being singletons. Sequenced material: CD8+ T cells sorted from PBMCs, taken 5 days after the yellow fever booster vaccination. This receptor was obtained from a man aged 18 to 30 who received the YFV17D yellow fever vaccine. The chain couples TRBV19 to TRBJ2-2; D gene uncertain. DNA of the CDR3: TGTGCCAGTAGCTACGGAACGCTTCGATTCGGGGAGCTGTTTTTT. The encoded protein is CASSYGTLRFGELFF. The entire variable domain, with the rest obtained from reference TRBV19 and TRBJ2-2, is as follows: DGGITQSPKYLFRKEGQNVTLSCEQNLNHDAMYWYRQDPGQGLRLIYYSQIVNDFQKGDIAEGYSVSREKKESFPLTVTSAQKNPTAFYLCASSYGTLRFGELFFGEGSRLTVL.